Below are 19 T cell receptor beta chains sequenced from a single sample in a study of blood T cell repertoires in COVID-19. Assay: immunoSEQ multiplex PCR; the TCRdb copy retains only in-frame clones and omits some. The profile shows about 220,000 clones, around 83% of them singletons. Sequencing was done on a sample of peripheral blood. These TCRs come from a man aged 35 to 55 who had recovered from COVID-19.

This CDR3 is CASSLAASYNEQFF. CDR3 sequence (DNA): TGCGCCAGCAGCTTGGCTGCCAGCTACAATGAGCAGTTCTTC. The V gene is TRBV5-1, the J gene TRBJ2-1; D call uncertain. The CDR3 runs 14 residues. Germline-derived CDR1 and CDR2 are SGHRS and YFSETQ. V lost 0 bases to trimming and J lost 3 bases, with 7 bases between them.

V is TRBV5-6 and J is TRBJ2-3, with D perhaps matching TRBD2 (6 bases). CDR1 and CDR2 (germline): SGHDT, YYEEEE. The CDR3 is 16 residues long. The ends were cut back, 1 base at V and 0 bases at J, with 12 bases in the middle. The CDR3 spells CASSLRLAWSTDTQYF. For the CDR3, the DNA is TGTGCCAGCAGCTTGCGGCTAGCGTGGAGCACAGATACGCAGTATTTT.

The table lists this clone with a few counts. The J gene is TRBJ1-4, the V gene TRBV15; D not resolved. With 0 bases removed from V and 5 bases from J, the gap between germline ends came to 10 bases. Germline CDR1 and CDR2: LNHNV and YYDKDF (reference sequence). The CDR3 has 15 residues. CDR3 region: CATSRDLGSNEKLFF. The CDR3 region has the DNA TGTGCCACCAGCAGAGATTTGGGCTCGAATGAAAAACTGTTTTTT.

V and J are TRBV6-5 and TRBJ1-1; tentatively, D is TRBD1 (5 bases). Germline CDR1 reads MNHEY; CDR2 reads SVGAGI. V was cut by 5 bases and J by 5 bases, with 12 bases left in between. CDR3 length equals 13 residues. The CDR3 sequence: CASSPREGTEAFF. The CDR3 DNA reads as TGTGCCAGCAGTCCTAGGGAGGGGACTGAAGCTTTCTTT.

This clone was seen a few times. This chain joins TRBV4-3 and TRBJ2-3; 7 nucleotides line up with TRBD1. The J segment lost 5 bases and the V segment lost 0 bases, leaving 14 bases of the junction unmatched. This CDR3 contains 18 residues. In germline, CDR1 is LGHNA, CDR2 YSLEER. The CDR3 sequence: CASSQDDPRGGRQDTQYF. As DNA, the CDR3 is TGCGCCAGCAGCCAAGATGACCCCCGAGGGGGCAGACAAGATACGCAGTATTTT.

The CDR3 is CASSYSKGAGSYEQYF. CDR3 nucleotide sequence: TGTGCCAGCAGTTACTCGAAGGGGGCAGGCTCCTACGAGCAGTACTTC. The chain uses TRBV6-6 and TRBJ2-7; 7 positions agree with TRBD1. Germline lookup yields CDR1 MNHNY and CDR2 SVGAGI (reference sequence). CDR3 size: 16 residues. With V trimmed by 0 bases and J by 0 bases, 5 bases remained unmatched.

This clone has just one count. The CDR3 spells CASSYGRGRPLRPQHF. DNA of the CDR3: TGTGCCAGCAGTTACGGCAGGGGGAGGCCTTTGAGGCCCCAGCATTTT. The chain uses TRBV6-2 or TRBV6-3 and TRBJ1-5, with TRBD1 matching 7 bases. V dropped 2 bases and J dropped 9; count of bases not matched to a gene: 13. The CDR3 totals 16 residues. CDR1 and CDR2 from the germline V gene are MNHEY and SVGEGT.

The chain recombines TRBV6-5 with TRBJ1-2; 8 positions agree with TRBD1. Germline V gene lookup returns CDR1 MNHEY and CDR2 SVGAGI. V gave up 9 bases and J gave up 2 bases; unmatched junction bases: 8. CDR3 length: 14 residues. CDR3 DNA: TGTGCCAGTCATTACCGGGACAGGAACTATGGCTACACCTTC. Residues: CASHYRDRNYGYTF.

The chain carries TRBV2 and TRBJ1-1; 8 bases match TRBD1. CDR1 and CDR2 (germline): SNHLY, FYNNEI. CDR3 length: 15 amino acids. V was clipped by 6 bases and J by 1 base; unmatched bases: 7. The CDR3 DNA sequence: TGTGCCAGCAGACGCGACAGGGGCGAGAACACTGAAGCTTTCTTT. It is translated as CASRRDRGENTEAFF. Combining the CDR3 with reference TRBV2 and TRBJ1-1 gives the whole variable domain EPEVTQTPSHQVTQMGQEVILRCVPISNHLYFYWYRQILGQKVEFLVSFYNNEISEKSEIFDDQFSVERPDGSNFTLKIRSTKLEDSAMYFCASRRDRGENTEAFFGQGTRLTVV.

The V and J genes are TRBV11-2 and TRBJ1-2; TRBD1 aligns across 8 bases. The CDR3 contains 13 residues. Germline values: CDR1 SGHAT, CDR2 FQNNGV. V trimming: 5 bases; J trimming: 8 bases; junction bases outside the gene matches: 7. The CDR3 DNA reads as TGTGCCAGCAGCGCCGGGACAGGCTTCGGCTACACCTTC. Protein product: CASSAGTGFGYTF.

The CDR3 is CASSFFQGSRYTF. CDR3 sequence (DNA): TGTGCCAGCAGCTTTTTCCAGGGTTCACGCTACACCTTC. J is TRBJ1-2 and V is TRBV7-9; possible D gene TRBD1, 5 bases. CDR3 length: 13 residues. V was clipped by 3 bases and J by 9 bases, with 14 bases between them. Per the germline V gene, CDR1 is SEHNR and CDR2 is FQNEAQ (reference sequence).

J is TRBJ2-7 and V is TRBV5-5, with TRBD2 matching 11 bases. CDR3 size: 13 residues. J was trimmed by 6 bases and V by 5 bases; bases with no gene match: 4. Germline-derived CDR1 and CDR2 are SGHKS and YYEKEE (reference sequence). The CDR3 is CASRLAGGGEQYF. The CDR3 nucleotides read TGTGCCAGCAGGCTAGCGGGAGGAGGCGAGCAGTACTTC.

The J gene is TRBJ1-3, the V gene TRBV7-2, with 9 bases that match TRBD1. Per germline, CDR1 SGHTA and CDR2 FQGNSA. Trimming took 1 base from V and 4 from J; bases not matched to a gene: 8. This CDR3 contains 17 residues. DNA of the CDR3: TGTGCCAGCAGCTTAGTAGGGACAGGGAAGTCCGGAAACACCATATATTTT. Amino acids: CASSLVGTGKSGNTIYF. Full variable domain (rest looked up from reference TRBV7-2 and TRBJ1-3): GAGVSQSPSNKVTEKGKDVELRCDPISGHTALYWYRQSLGQGLEFLIYFQGNSAPDKSGLPSDRFSAERTGGSVSTLTIQRTQQEDSAVYLCASSLVGTGKSGNTIYFGEGSWLTVV.

This chain uses TRBV20-1 with TRBJ2-3, with D possibly TRBD2 on 6 matching bases. The ends were cut back, 3 bases at V and 1 base at J, with 11 bases in the middle. Per the germline V gene, CDR1 is DFQATT and CDR2 is SNEGSKA (reference sequence). CDR3 length: 14 residues. The CDR3 loop reads CSASFQRGTDTQYF. CDR3 DNA sequence: TGCAGTGCTAGTTTCCAGCGGGGCACAGATACGCAGTATTTT.

This chain joins TRBV5-1 and TRBJ2-3, with 9 positions matching TRBD2. Germline V gives CDR1 SGHRS, CDR2 YFSETQ. V gave up 1 base and J gave up 4 bases; unmatched junction bases: 10. The CDR3 loop spans 17 amino acids. CDR3 coding DNA: TGCGCCAGCAGCTTGCGCTCGGCGGGAGGGCGGGCAGATACGCAGTATTTT. Translated, it gives CASSLRSAGGRADTQYF.

This rearrangement joins TRBV7-2 to TRBJ2-7, with D perhaps TRBD2 (6 bases). The CDR3 contains 15 residues. Germline loops: CDR1 SGHTA, CDR2 FQGNSA. Trimming left V 2 bases short and J 3 bases short, with 14 bases between. CDR3 coding DNA: TGTGCCAGCAGCTTATGGCTAGCGCATGACTACGAGCAGTACTTC. Translating it yields CASSLWLAHDYEQYF.

The rearrangement joins TRBV7-2 to TRBJ2-7; tentative D call: TRBD2 (7 bases). CDR1 SGHTA and CDR2 FQGNSA come from the germline V gene. V was pared by 6 bases and J by 6 bases, with 18 bases between. CDR3 length: 14 amino acids. Here the CDR3 reads CASSPGGQLGEQYF. CDR3 sequence (DNA): TGTGCCAGCAGTCCGGGAGGACAGTTGGGCGAGCAGTACTTC.

The V call is TRBV27, the J call TRBJ2-7; 9 nucleotides match TRBD1. Trimming removed 6 bases from V and 7 bases from J; junction bases left unmatched: 13. This CDR3 contains 15 residues. Germline CDR1 reads MNHEY; CDR2 reads SMNVEV (reference sequence). The DNA for the CDR3 is TGTGCCAGCAGACTCGTGGGACAGGGATTTGAAGAGCAGTACTTC. Residues: CASRLVGQGFEEQYF.

J is TRBJ2-1 and V is TRBV11-3; TRBD2 matches at 9 bases. The CDR3 spans 16 residues. CDR1 is SGHNT and CDR2 is YENEEA in the germline V gene. After removal of 1 base from V and 9 bases from J, the junction contained 10 bases not matched to a gene. For the CDR3, the DNA is TGTGCCAGCAGCTTAGCGGTATCGGTAGCGGGGGTTGAGCAGTTCTTC. Its protein is CASSLAVSVAGVEQFF.